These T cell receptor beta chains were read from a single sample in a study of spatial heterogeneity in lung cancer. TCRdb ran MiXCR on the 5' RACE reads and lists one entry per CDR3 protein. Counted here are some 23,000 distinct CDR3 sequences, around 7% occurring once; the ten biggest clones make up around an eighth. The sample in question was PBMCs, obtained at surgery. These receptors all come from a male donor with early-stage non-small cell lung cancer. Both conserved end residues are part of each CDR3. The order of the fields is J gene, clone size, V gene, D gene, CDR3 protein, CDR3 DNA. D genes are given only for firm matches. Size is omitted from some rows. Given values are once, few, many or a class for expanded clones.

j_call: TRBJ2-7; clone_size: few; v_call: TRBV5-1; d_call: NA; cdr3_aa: CASSLRGPEQYF; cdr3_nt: TGCGCCAGCAGCTTGCGGGGGCCCGAGCAGTACTTC
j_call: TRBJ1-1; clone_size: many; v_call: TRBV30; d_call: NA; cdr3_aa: CAWSVMGPPNGAFF; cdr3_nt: TGTGCCTGGAGTGTGATGGGGCCTCCCAACGGGGCTTTCTTT
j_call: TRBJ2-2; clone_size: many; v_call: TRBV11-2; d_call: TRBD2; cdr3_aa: CASSFPGLAGTGELFF; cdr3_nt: TGTGCCAGCAGCTTTCCCGGACTAGCGGGAACTGGGGAGCTGTTTTTT
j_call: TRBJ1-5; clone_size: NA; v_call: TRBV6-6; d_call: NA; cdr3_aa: CASSYSSQGSGNQPQHF; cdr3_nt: TGTGCCAGCAGTTACTCTAGTCAGGGCAGCGGCAATCAGCCCCAGCATTTT
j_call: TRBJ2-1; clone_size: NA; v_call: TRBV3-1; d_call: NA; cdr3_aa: CASSQYGEQFF; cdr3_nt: TGTGCCAGCAGCCAGTACGGGGAGCAGTTCTTC
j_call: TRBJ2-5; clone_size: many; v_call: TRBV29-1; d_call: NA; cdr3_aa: CSVMAGWQETQYF; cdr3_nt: TGCAGCGTTATGGCGGGGTGGCAAGAGACCCAGTACTTC
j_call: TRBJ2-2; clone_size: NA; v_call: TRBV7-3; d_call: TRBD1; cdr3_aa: CASSLSQGALSTGELFF; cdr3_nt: TGTGCCAGCAGCTTAAGTCAGGGGGCGCTATCCACCGGGGAGCTGTTTTTT
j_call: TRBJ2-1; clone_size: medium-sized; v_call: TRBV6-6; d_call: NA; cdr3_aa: CASSYEASSYNEQFF; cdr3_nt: TGTGCCAGCAGTTACGAAGCGAGCTCCTACAATGAGCAGTTCTTC
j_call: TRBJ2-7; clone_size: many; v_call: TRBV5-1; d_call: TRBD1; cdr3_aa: CASSLTQGAFYEQYF; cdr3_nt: TGCGCCAGCAGCCTAACACAGGGGGCGTTCTACGAGCAGTACTTC
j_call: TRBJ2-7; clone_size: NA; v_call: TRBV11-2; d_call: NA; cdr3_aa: CASSLGYASLEQYF; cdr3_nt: TGTGCCAGCAGCTTAGGGTATGCCTCTCTCGAGCAGTACTTC
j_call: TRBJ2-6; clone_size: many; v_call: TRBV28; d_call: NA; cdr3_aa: CASRRPGRTNSGANVLTF; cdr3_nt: TGTGCCAGCAGACGCCCGGGGCGGACGAATTCTGGGGCCAACGTCCTGACTTTC
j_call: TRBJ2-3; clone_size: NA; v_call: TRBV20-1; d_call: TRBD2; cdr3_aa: CSAAGTSGVGTTDTQYF; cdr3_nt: TGTAGTGCTGCCGGGACTAGCGGGGTTGGTACCACAGATACGCAGTATTTT
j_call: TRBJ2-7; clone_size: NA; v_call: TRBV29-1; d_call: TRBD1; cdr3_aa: CSVKDRDDEQYF; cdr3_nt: TGCAGCGTTAAGGACAGGGACGACGAGCAGTACTTC
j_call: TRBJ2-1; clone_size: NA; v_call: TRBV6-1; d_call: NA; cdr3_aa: CASSEWGEGYNEQFF; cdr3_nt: TGTGCCAGCAGTGAATGGGGGGAAGGCTACAATGAGCAGTTCTTC
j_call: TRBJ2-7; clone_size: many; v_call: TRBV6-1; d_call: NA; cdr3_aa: CASPHPMGSEQYF; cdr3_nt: TGTGCCAGCCCTCACCCCATGGGGAGCGAGCAGTACTTC
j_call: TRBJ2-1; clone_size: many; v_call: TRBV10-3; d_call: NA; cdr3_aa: CAISFSRVYNEQFF; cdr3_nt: TGTGCCATCAGCTTTAGCAGGGTCTACAATGAGCAGTTCTTC
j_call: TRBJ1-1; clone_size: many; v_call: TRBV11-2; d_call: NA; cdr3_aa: CASSLKMNTEAFF; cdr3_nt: TGTGCCAGCAGCTTAAAGATGAACACTGAAGCTTTCTTT
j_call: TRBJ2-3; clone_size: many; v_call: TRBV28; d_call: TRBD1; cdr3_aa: CASSFARGRLTDTQYF; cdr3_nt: TGTGCCAGCAGTTTCGCCAGGGGGCGACTCACAGATACGCAGTATTTT
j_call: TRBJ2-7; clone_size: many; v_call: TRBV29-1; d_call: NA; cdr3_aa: CSVRGGIEQYF; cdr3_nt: TGCAGCGTGCGAGGGGGGATCGAGCAGTACTTC
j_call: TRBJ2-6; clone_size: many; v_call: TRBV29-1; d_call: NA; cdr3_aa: CSVGPEGANVLTF; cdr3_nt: TGCAGCGTTGGACCGGAGGGGGCCAACGTCCTGACTTTC
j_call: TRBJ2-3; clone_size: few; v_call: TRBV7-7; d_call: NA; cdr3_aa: CASQLRMGTDTQYF; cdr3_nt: TGTGCCAGCCAGCTCAGGATGGGGACAGATACGCAGTATTTT
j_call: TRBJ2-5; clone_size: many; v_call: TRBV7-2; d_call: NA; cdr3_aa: CASSLGGLYQETQYF; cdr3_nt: TGTGCCAGCAGCTTAGGGGGGTTGTACCAAGAGACCCAGTACTTC
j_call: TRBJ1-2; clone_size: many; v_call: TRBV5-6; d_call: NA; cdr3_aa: CASSLEGTLWGYTF; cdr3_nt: TGTGCCAGCAGCTTGGAGGGAACCCTTTGGGGCTACACCTTC
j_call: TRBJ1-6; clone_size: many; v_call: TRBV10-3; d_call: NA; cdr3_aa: CAISDASSPLHF; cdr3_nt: TGTGCCATCAGTGACGCGAGTTCACCCCTCCACTTT
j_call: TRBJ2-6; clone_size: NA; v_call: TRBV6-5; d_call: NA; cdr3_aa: CASSPRRTGANVLTF; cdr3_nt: TGTGCCAGCAGTCCCAGGCGAACTGGGGCCAACGTCCTGACTTTC
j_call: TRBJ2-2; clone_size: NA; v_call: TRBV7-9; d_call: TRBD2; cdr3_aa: CASSQPGGANTGELFF; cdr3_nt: TGTGCCAGCAGCCAGCCGGGGGGTGCGAACACCGGGGAGCTGTTTTTT
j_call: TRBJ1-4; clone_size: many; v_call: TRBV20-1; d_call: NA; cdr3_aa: CSAERQASGKLFF; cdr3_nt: TGCAGTGCCGAAAGACAGGCTAGTGGAAAACTGTTTTTT
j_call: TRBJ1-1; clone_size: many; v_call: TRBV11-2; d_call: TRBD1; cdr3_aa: CASRLTGVTEAFF; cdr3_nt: TGTGCCAGCAGACTTACAGGGGTCACTGAAGCTTTCTTT
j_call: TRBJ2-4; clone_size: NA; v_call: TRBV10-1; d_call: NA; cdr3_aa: CASSESRGDIQYF; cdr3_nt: TGCGCCAGCAGTGAGTCGAGGGGGGACATTCAGTACTTC
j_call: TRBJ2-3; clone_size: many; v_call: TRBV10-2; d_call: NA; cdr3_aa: CASCSTAGNTQYF; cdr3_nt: TGCGCCAGCTGCTCGACAGCGGGTAATACGCAGTATTTT
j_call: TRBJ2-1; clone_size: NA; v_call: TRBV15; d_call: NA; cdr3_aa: CATSRDSTGRWSPEQFF; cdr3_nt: TGTGCCACCAGCAGAGATTCAACGGGAAGGTGGAGTCCTGAGCAGTTCTTC
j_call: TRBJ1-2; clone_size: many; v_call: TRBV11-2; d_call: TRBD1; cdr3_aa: CASSLGGQVLANGYTF; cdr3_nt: TGTGCCAGCAGCTTAGGGGGACAGGTTTTAGCGAATGGCTACACCTTC
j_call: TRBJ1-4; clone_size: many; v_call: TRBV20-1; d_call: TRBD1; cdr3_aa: CSARGQGADEKLFF; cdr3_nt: TGCAGTGCTAGGGGGCAGGGGGCGGATGAAAAACTGTTTTTT
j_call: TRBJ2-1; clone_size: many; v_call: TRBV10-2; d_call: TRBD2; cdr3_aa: CASSEPSGKNEQFF; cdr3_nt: TGCGCCAGCAGTGAGCCCAGCGGGAAAAATGAGCAGTTCTTC
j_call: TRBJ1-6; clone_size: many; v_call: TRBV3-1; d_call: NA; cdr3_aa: CASSQGDLTNSPLHF; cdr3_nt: TGTGCCAGCAGCCAAGGGGACCTAACGAATTCACCCCTCCACTTT
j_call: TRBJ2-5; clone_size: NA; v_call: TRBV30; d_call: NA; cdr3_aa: CAFLHTRRTYSQETQYF; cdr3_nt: TGTGCCTTTCTTCATACAAGAAGGACATACTCCCAAGAGACCCAGTACTTC
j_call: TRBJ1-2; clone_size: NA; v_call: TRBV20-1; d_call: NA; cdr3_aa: CSAIFLDSNYGYTF; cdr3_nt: TGCAGTGCTATCTTTTTGGATTCCAACTATGGCTACACCTTC
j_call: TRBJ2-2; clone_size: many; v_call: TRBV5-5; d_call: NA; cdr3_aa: CASSFGPTGELFF; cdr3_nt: TGTGCCAGCAGCTTCGGACCCACCGGGGAGCTGTTTTTT
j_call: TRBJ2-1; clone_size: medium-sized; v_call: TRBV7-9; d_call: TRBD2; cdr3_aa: CASSQGGLAGRAFYNEQFF; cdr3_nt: TGTGCCAGCAGCCAGGGGGGACTAGCGGGGAGGGCCTTCTACAATGAGCAGTTCTTC
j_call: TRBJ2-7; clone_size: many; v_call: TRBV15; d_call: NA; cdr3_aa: CATSRGGYEQYF; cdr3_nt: TGTGCCACCAGCAGAGGTGGCTACGAGCAGTACTTC
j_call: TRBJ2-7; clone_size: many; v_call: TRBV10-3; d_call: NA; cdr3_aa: CAISDTSYEQYF; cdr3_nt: TGTGCCATCAGTGACACATCCTACGAGCAGTACTTC
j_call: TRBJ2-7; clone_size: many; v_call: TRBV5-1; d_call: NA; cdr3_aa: CASSQEREQYF; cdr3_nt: TGCGCCAGCAGCCAGGAACGCGAGCAGTACTTC
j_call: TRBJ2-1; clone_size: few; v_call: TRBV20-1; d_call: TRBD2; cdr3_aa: CSAPTVSGINEQFF; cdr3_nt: TGCAGTGCCCCCACTGTCAGCGGGATCAATGAGCAGTTCTTC
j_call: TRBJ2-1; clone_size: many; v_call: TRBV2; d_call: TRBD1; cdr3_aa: CASSVGTGQVDEQFF; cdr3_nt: TGTGCCAGCAGTGTAGGGACAGGTCAAGTAGATGAGCAGTTCTTC
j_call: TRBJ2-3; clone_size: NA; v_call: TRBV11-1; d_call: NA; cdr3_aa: CASTTGPSGTDTQYF; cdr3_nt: TGTGCCAGCACCACGGGGCCTAGCGGCACAGATACGCAGTATTTT
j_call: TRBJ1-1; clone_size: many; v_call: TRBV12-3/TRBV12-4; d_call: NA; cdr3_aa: CASSSLGQNTEAFF; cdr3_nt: TGTGCCAGCAGTTCCCTGGGACAGAACACTGAAGCTTTCTTT
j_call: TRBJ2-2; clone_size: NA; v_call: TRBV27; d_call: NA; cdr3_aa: CASSLLGSPVGELFF; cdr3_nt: TGTGCCAGCAGTTTATTGGGCAGCCCTGTTGGGGAGCTGTTTTTT
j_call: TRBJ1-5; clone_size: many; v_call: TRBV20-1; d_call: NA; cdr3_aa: CSAQNRGQPQHF; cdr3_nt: TGCAGTGCTCAAAATAGGGGACAGCCCCAGCATTTT
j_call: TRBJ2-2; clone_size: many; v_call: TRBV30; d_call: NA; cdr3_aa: CAWGPGATGELFF; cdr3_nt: TGTGCCTGGGGACCCGGGGCCACCGGGGAGCTGTTTTTT
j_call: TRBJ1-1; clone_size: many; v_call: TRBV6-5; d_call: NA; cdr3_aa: CASSYGQWNTEAFF; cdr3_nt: TGTGCCAGCAGTTACGGGCAGTGGAACACTGAAGCTTTCTTT
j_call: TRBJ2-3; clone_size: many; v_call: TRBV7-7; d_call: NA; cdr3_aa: CASSLSPRNTDTQYF; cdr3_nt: TGTGCCAGCAGCTTGTCCCCTCGTAACACAGATACGCAGTATTTT
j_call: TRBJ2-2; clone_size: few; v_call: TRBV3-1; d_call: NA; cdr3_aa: CASSPTGTRGGLFF; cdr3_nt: TGTGCCAGCAGCCCCACCGGGACTCGTGGGGGGCTGTTTTTT